This is a list of T cell receptor beta chains from one sample in a study of identical twins. Each CDR3 protein is one row after TCRdb ran MiXCR on the 5' RACE reads. The sample comprises over 500,000 distinct CDR3 sequences, around 20% of which are singletons, and about 0.91% rests with the top ten. This sample was shared with a second study, whose subject was T cells expressing NK-cell markers.

Input material: CD4+ T cells sorted from blood. All receptors come from a woman aged 18-35 years in good health. CDR3s include the opening cysteine and the closing phenylalanine or tryptophan. A D gene is named only where the DNA matches it firmly. The size of a clone is reported for some rows only, either as once, few or many, or as a class for expanded clones.

V	D	size	J	CDR3	DNA
TRBV20-1	TRBD1	few	TRBJ1-1	CSAQKTGGYTEAFF	TGCAGTGCACAAAAGACAGGGGGCTACACTGAAGCTTTCTTT
TRBV27	.	.	TRBJ2-7	CASSSKPGSSYEQYF	TGTGCCAGCAGTTCAAAACCGGGAAGCTCCTACGAGCAGTACTTC
TRBV7-2	.	many	TRBJ2-7	CASRNRQAGSYEQYF	TGTGCCAGCAGGAATCGACAGGCCGGCTCTTACGAGCAGTACTTC
TRBV5-1	.	few	TRBJ1-1	CASSLEPFMNTEAFF	TGCGCCAGCAGCTTGGAGCCGTTTATGAACACTGAAGCTTTCTTT
TRBV7-9	.	.	TRBJ1-5	CASSKGAPDQPQHF	TGTGCCAGCAGTAAGGGTGCACCAGATCAGCCCCAGCATTTT
TRBV24-1	.	.	TRBJ1-2	CATSDQRQNYGYTF	TGTGCCACCAGTGATCAGCGACAGAACTATGGCTACACCTTC
TRBV6-5	TRBD2	.	TRBJ2-1	CASSHSPSFAGGDEQFF	TGTGCCAGCAGCCACTCCCCTAGCTTCGCGGGAGGGGATGAGCAGTTCTTC
TRBV3-1	TRBD2	.	TRBJ2-1	CASSQGSGRGNEQFF	TGTGCCAGCAGCCAGGGTAGCGGGAGGGGCAATGAGCAGTTCTTC
TRBV6-5	.	few	TRBJ2-2	CASSYNGENTGELFF	TGTGCCAGCAGTTACAATGGGGAGAACACCGGGGAGCTGTTTTTT
TRBV4-3	.	many	TRBJ2-5	CASSPFLRGTQYF	TGCGCCAGCAGCCCATTCCTCCGGGGGACCCAGTACTTC
TRBV29-1	.	few	TRBJ2-3	CSVAYGGRTDTQYF	TGCAGCGTGGCCTATGGAGGGAGGACAGATACGCAGTATTTT
TRBV10-3	TRBD2	.	TRBJ2-5	CAISQSGGETQYF	TGTGCCATCAGTCAAAGCGGGGGGGAGACCCAGTACTTC
TRBV6-1	TRBD2	.	TRBJ2-3	CASTYIIAGRRDTQYF	TGTGCCAGCACCTACATTATAGCGGGGAGAAGGGATACGCAGTATTTT
TRBV20-1	TRBD2	few	TRBJ2-3	CSASFRGRGGFTDTQYF	TGCAGTGCCTCCTTCCGTGGGCGGGGGGGTTTCACAGATACGCAGTATTTT
TRBV7-2	.	few	TRBJ2-3	CASTFPWGGGTDTQYF	TGTGCCAGCACCTTCCCTTGGGGGGGCGGCACAGATACGCAGTATTTT
TRBV12-3/TRBV12-4	.	many	TRBJ1-2	CASSLDPLSYGYTF	TGTGCCAGCAGTTTAGACCCTCTTTCCTATGGCTACACCTTC
TRBV15	.	many	TRBJ2-7	CATSRGHYEQYF	TGTGCCACCAGCAGGGGACATTACGAGCAGTACTTC
TRBV5-6	.	.	TRBJ1-3	CAAQRGRGNTIYF	TGTGCCGCTCAGAGGGGTAGGGGAAACACCATATATTTT
TRBV7-9	TRBD2	.	TRBJ2-1	CASSLSSGEYNEQFF	TGTGCCAGCAGCTTGTCTAGCGGGGAATACAATGAGCAGTTCTTC
TRBV10-2	.	few	TRBJ1-5	CASSEARQNNQPQHF	TGCGCCAGCAGTGAGGCGCGGCAGAATAATCAGCCCCAGCATTTT
TRBV20-1	.	.	TRBJ1-2	CSATEQGGSYGYTF	TGCAGTGCTACCGAACAGGGAGGCAGCTATGGCTACACCTTC
TRBV20-1	.	few	TRBJ1-2	CSARGNEGYTF	TGCAGTGCTAGAGGTAATGAAGGCTACACCTTC
TRBV10-3	.	.	TRBJ2-3	CATLRDNTDTQYF	TGTGCCACACTCCGGGACAACACAGATACGCAGTATTTT